The clone carrying this T cell receptor (beta chain) has a count of ten or more. Its target is not known. TCR alpha and TCR beta cDNA libraries carrying sample barcodes and UMIs were produced by 5'RACE using constant-segment primers. MiXCR, applied by TCRdb to the 5' RACE reads, yields one record per CDR3 protein. The table shows hundreds of thousands of distinct CDR3 sequences, with 15% occurring only once. The data originate from a study of T-cell memory formation after mild COVID-19. General study results and limits: Second-wave clones reaching peak frequency on day 37 lacked confirmed SARS-CoV-2 specificity.

The germline CDR1 and CDR2 sequences are MNHEY and SVGAGI. The V end was cut by 6 bases, the J end by 4 bases, with 11 bases between. This CDR3 contains 13 residues. Source material: PBMCs or a T cell subset sorted from them (not recorded which). The source is a man younger than 30 who had mild COVID-19 (a few samples of this study predate the infection). Cell type and time point are not known. V is TRBV6-5 and J is TRBJ2-3; D not certain. The CDR3 DNA reads as TGTGCCAGCAGCCTCCTGTTCGCAGATACGCAGTATTTT. Its translation: CASSLLFADTQYF.